The text below deals with one T cell receptor (beta chain). Under the authors' procedure: Amplification with reference gene primers provided the estimates of nucleated cell counts. Clones were read by immunoSEQ multiplex PCR, and TCRdb kept only the in-frame ones, dropping some. V and J calls plus clone size are reproduced from that table; the DNA served to infer D and trimming. The top ten hold less than 9% of the sample, which has 500,000 to 600,000 clones, roughly 91% seen once. This record belongs to a study of blood T cell repertoires in COVID-19. Germline lookup yields CDR1 LGHDT and CDR2 YNNKEL (reference sequence). V gave up 8 bases and J gave up 0 bases; unmatched junction bases: 12. This CDR3 has 19 residues.

Sequencing used peripheral blood. The genes are TRBV3-1 (or the pseudogene TRBV3-2) and TRBJ2-1; TRBD2 matches 14 bases. This TCR derives from a woman in her forties or fifties with COVID-19, enrolled during active disease. This CDR3 is CASSRLAGGFTSSYNEQFF. The DNA for the CDR3 is TGTGCCAGCTCTCGACTAGCGGGGGGGTTCACGAGCTCCTACAATGAGCAGTTCTTC.